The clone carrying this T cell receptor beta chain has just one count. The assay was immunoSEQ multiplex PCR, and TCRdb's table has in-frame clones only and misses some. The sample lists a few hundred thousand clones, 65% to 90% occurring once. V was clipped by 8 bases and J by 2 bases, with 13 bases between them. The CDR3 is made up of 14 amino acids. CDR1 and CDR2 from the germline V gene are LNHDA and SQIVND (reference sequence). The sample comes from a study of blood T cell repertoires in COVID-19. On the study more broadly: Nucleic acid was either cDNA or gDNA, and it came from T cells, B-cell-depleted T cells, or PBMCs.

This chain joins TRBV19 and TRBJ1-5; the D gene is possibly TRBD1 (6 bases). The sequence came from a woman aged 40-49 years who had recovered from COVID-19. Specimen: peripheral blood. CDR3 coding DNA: TGTGCCAGTCGCCGGGCAGGGGGCAATCAGCCCCAGCATTTT. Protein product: CASRRAGGNQPQHF.